This T cell receptor (beta chain) was identified during a study of OX40 agonist ivuxolimab in advanced cancers. In the study overall: Patients received the agonistic anti-OX40 (CD134) antibody ivuxolimab. Three patients got partial responses; one had hepatocellular carcinoma and two had cutaneous melanoma.

Patients who had autoimmune disease history or got systemic immunosuppression were left out. Method: immunoSEQ multiplex PCR; TCRdb's copy keeps in-frame clones and lacks some. The table shows 55,000 to 65,000 clones, with approximately 90% occurring only once. Remarks on this clone: Its target is not known.

The germline CDR1 and CDR2 sequences are SGDLS and YYNGEE. The CDR3 is 15 residues long. V lost 9 bases to trimming and J lost 1 base, with 20 bases between them. Study-level points and caveats: CD8+ T cells showed, on average, more clonal expansion than CD4+ cells.

This material consisted of CD4+ or CD8+ T cells sorted from blood, taken in a trial of the OX40 agonist ivuxolimab. The gene calls are TRBV9 and TRBJ2-7; D is undetermined. The TCR was taken from an adult with an advanced solid tumor such as melanoma, head and neck, liver or kidney cancer. This chain's CDR3 is CAILTDDGYSYEQYF. CDR3 coding DNA: TGTGCCATCTTGACCGACGACGGGTATTCCTACGAGCAGTACTTC.